These 23 T cell receptor beta chains came from one sample sequenced in a study of shared clonotypes between healthy human individuals. The table came from immunoSEQ multiplex PCR; TCRdb's copy has only in-frame clones and leaves some out. In the table there are about 1.5 million clones, 95% to 99% of which are singletons. The sample comprised naive CD4+ T cells sorted from blood. Regarding subset: CD45RA+ positively selected. The receptors here all came from a man aged 30-40 years in good health.

The rearrangement uses TRBV2 and TRBJ2-1; no clear D gene. This CDR3 region has 13 residues. Trimming took off 8 bases at V and 3 bases at J, with 11 bases between the two ends. Germline V gives CDR1 SNHLY, CDR2 FYNNEI. The CDR3 DNA follows: TGTGCCAGCGCGGCTGAAGGCTACAATGAGCAGTTCTTC. Encoded protein: CASAAEGYNEQFF.

The gene calls are TRBV19 and TRBJ1-1; D not resolved. The CDR3 spans 14 residues. V was trimmed by 9 bases and J by 0 bases, leaving 14 bases between them. Germline V gene data show CDR1 as LNHDA and CDR2 as SQIVND (reference sequence). Here the CDR3 DNA reads TGTGCCAGCAGATCGAATACCATGAACACTGAAGCTTTCTTT. Amino acids: CASRSNTMNTEAFF.

The chain joins TRBV28 to TRBJ2-1, with 7 bases fitting TRBD2. From germline, CDR1 is MDHEN and CDR2 SYDVKM. The CDR3 has 14 amino acids. V lost 6 bases to trimming and J lost 7 bases; unmatched junction nucleotides: 9. CDR3 amino acids: CASRGGSIRNEQFF. CDR3 bases: TGTGCCAGCAGGGGCGGGAGCATTAGGAATGAGCAGTTCTTC. The variable domain in full, with the rest retrieved from reference TRBV28 and TRBJ2-1, is DVKVTQSSRYLVKRTGEKVFLECVQDMDHENMFWYRQDPGLGLRLIYFSYDVKMKEKGDIPEGYSVSREKKERFSLILESASTNQTSMYLCASRGGSIRNEQFFGPGTRLTVL.

The chain is built from TRBV20-1 and TRBJ2-5; D is ambiguous. Trimming shortened V by 6 bases and J by 2 bases, and 7 bases separated the two germline ends. This CDR3 spans 11 amino acids. Germline CDR1 and CDR2: DFQATT and SNEGSKA (reference sequence). The CDR3 reads CSALKQETQYF. The CDR3 DNA reads TGCAGTGCCTTAAAGCAAGAGACCCAGTACTTC.

This clone was seen just once. This chain uses TRBV18 with TRBJ1-2; TRBD1 is a possible D gene (5 bases). In germline, CDR1 is KGHSH, CDR2 LQKENI. This CDR3 has 12 amino acids. V shed 3 bases and J shed 8 bases, with 10 bases lying between them. CDR3 sequence (DNA): TGTGCCAGCTCACCGGGCCGGGACGGCTACACCTTC. Translation gives CASSPGRDGYTF.

J is TRBJ1-5 and V is TRBV28, with 8 bases aligning to TRBD1. The CDR3 is made up of 14 amino acids. With V trimmed by 6 bases and J by 4 bases, 5 bases remained unmatched. CDR1 and CDR2 from the germline V gene are MDHEN and SYDVKM. CDR3 residues: CASRHDRGNQPQHF. The CDR3 nucleotides are TGTGCCAGCAGACACGACAGGGGTAATCAGCCCCAGCATTTT.

The gene calls are TRBV7-9 and TRBJ2-7, with 8 bases aligning to TRBD1. In germline, CDR1 is SEHNR, CDR2 FQNEAQ (reference sequence). The CDR3 totals 15 residues. J gave up 0 bases and V 5 bases, and 6 bases lay outside the gene matches. CDR3 nucleotides: TGTGCCAGCAGCCGTGCCGGGACAGGCTCCTACGAGCAGTACTTC. This sequence encodes CASSRAGTGSYEQYF.

The J gene is TRBJ2-3, the V gene TRBV7-6, with 12 bases identical to TRBD2. V lost 7 bases and J lost 6; bases outside the gene matches: 17. CDR1 is SGHVS and CDR2 is FNYEAQ in the germline V gene. The CDR3 runs 18 residues. CDR3 sequence: CASNPNLVASGRADTQYF. DNA for the CDR3: TGTGCCAGCAATCCAAATTTGGTAGCTAGCGGGAGGGCTGATACGCAGTATTTT.

This clone was seen only once. The chain has TRBV18 and TRBJ2-1; 7 bases are a match to TRBD1. Germline CDR1 and CDR2: KGHSH and LQKENI. With V trimmed by 3 bases and J by 6 bases, 11 bases remained unmatched. This CDR3 contains 16 residues. CDR3 nucleotide sequence: TGTGCCAGCTCACCCGCGACAGGGTTTGATGGCAATGAGCAGTTCTTC. Translating gives CASSPATGFDGNEQFF.

A single count supports this clone. The chain recombines TRBV6-6 with TRBJ2-7, with 11 bases identical to TRBD2. This CDR3 is 16 amino acids long. V dropped 4 bases and J dropped 0; count of bases not matched to a gene: 5. Germline V CDR1 and CDR2: MNHNY, SVGAGI (reference sequence). The DNA of the CDR3 is TGTGCCAGCAGTTTGACCGGGACTAGCGGCTCCTACGAGCAGTACTTC. Amino acid sequence: CASSLTGTSGSYEQYF.

This clone appeared once. This chain connects TRBV5-6 to TRBJ2-2; D gene uncertain. Germline CDR1 SGHDT, CDR2 YYEEEE. V was trimmed by 5 bases and J by 3 bases, leaving 8 bases between them. This CDR3 is 13 amino acids long. The CDR3 region has the DNA TGTGCCAGCAGTTTTTTAGACACCGGGGAGCTGTTTTTT. This translates into CASSFLDTGELFF.

The rearrangement links TRBV14 to TRBJ2-1; D might be TRBD2 (5 bases). The V gene's germline CDR1 is SGHDN and CDR2 FVKESK. V lost 0 bases to trimming and J lost 9 bases, with 18 bases between them. This CDR3 has 16 amino acids. This CDR3 reads CASSQDVASFRSEQFF. The CDR3 DNA reads TGTGCCAGCAGCCAAGATGTGGCTAGCTTTAGGAGTGAGCAGTTCTTC.

This chain uses TRBV12-5 with TRBJ2-2; 8 nucleotides align to TRBD2. CDR1 and CDR2 (germline): LGHNT, FRNRAP. The length of the CDR3 is 14 residues. V lost 5 bases and J lost 4; bases outside the gene matches: 3. CDR3 protein: CASGIAGSTGELFF. For the CDR3, the DNA is TGTGCTAGTGGTATAGCGGGATCCACCGGGGAGCTGTTTTTT.

J is TRBJ2-7 and V is TRBV5-1; 9 bases map to TRBD2. CDR1 is SGHRS and CDR2 is YFSETQ in the germline V gene. The CDR3 is 14 amino acids. Trimming at V came to 0 bases and at J to 5 bases, leaving 3 bases not matched to a gene. This CDR3 is CASSLEGTSHEQYF. The CDR3 nucleotides are TGCGCCAGCAGCTTGGAAGGGACTAGCCACGAGCAGTACTTC.

The rearrangement joins TRBV5-1 to TRBJ2-3; D remains unclear. Per the germline V gene, CDR1 is SGHRS and CDR2 is YFSETQ. V was clipped by 2 bases and J by 2 bases, with 3 bases between them. The CDR3 covers 12 residues. The CDR3 here is CASSLYTDTQYF. Here the CDR3 DNA reads TGCGCCAGCAGCTTATACACAGATACGCAGTATTTT.

As for this clone: This specimen includes other DNA sequences encoding the same CDR3. This chain links TRBV6-6 with TRBJ1-5, with no clear D. The length of the CDR3 is 14 residues. Germline CDR1 reads MNHNY; CDR2 reads SVGAGI (reference sequence). Trimming took off 2 bases at V and 0 bases at J, with 5 bases between the two ends. The CDR3 loop reads CASSYEDSNQPQHF. In DNA form, the CDR3 reads TGTGCCAGCAGTTACGAGGATAGCAATCAGCCCCAGCATTTT.

This clone was recorded only once. J is TRBJ2-3 and V is TRBV7-3; the match to TRBD1 covers 8 bases. The length of the CDR3 is 15 residues. J gave up 4 bases and V 0 bases, and 3 bases lay outside the gene matches. Germline V gene lookup returns CDR1 SGHTA and CDR2 FQGTGA. The CDR3: CASSLTGQVADTQYF. CDR3 in DNA: TGTGCCAGCAGCTTAACGGGACAGGTTGCAGATACGCAGTATTTT. Complete variable domain (other parts from reference TRBV7-3 and TRBJ2-3): GAGVSQTPSNKVTEKGKYVELRCDPISGHTALYWYRQSLGQGPEFLIYFQGTGAADDSGLPNDRFFAVRPEGSVSTLKIQRTERGDSAVYLCASSLTGQVADTQYFGPGTRLTVL.

The chain combines TRBV2 with TRBJ2-7; the match to TRBD1 covers 8 bases. CDR3 length equals 14 residues. The V and J ends lost 6 bases and 2 bases, in that order; junction bases with no gene match: 6. CDR1 and CDR2 from the germline V gene are SNHLY and FYNNEI. The CDR3 DNA reads TGTGCCAGCAGCTCCGGGACAGGAACCTACGAGCAGTACTTC. Translation: CASSSGTGTYEQYF.

This rearrangement joins TRBV27 to TRBJ2-7, with D possibly matching TRBD1 (6 bases). CDR3 length equals 18 residues. The V gene lost 1 base and the J gene lost 0 bases, with 19 bases spanning the gap. Germline CDR1 is MNHEY and CDR2 is SMNVEV (reference sequence). The CDR3 sequence is CASSLFGPRNRDSYEQYF. In DNA, the CDR3 is TGTGCCAGCAGTTTATTTGGACCAAGGAACAGGGACTCCTACGAGCAGTACTTC.

This rearrangement joins TRBV5-1 to TRBJ2-7; 7 nucleotides align to TRBD1. The CDR3 sequence is 13 residues long. Germline-derived CDR1 and CDR2 are SGHRS and YFSETQ. V was pared by 4 bases and J by 2 bases, with 3 bases of the junction left unmatched. CDR3 region: CASSGDSTYEQYF. The CDR3 coding sequence is TGCGCCAGCAGCGGGGACAGCACCTACGAGCAGTACTTC.

The rearrangement joins TRBV11-2 to TRBJ2-2; 8 nucleotides align to TRBD2. The V gene's germline CDR1 is SGHAT and CDR2 FQNNGV. The CDR3 spans 17 residues. Losses at the gene ends were 3 bases for V and 1 base for J; bases not matched to a gene: 7. The CDR3 protein is CASSFSGTRMNTGELFF. CDR3 in DNA: TGTGCCAGCAGCTTCTCCGGGACTAGGATGAACACCGGGGAGCTGTTTTTT.

The rearrangement uses TRBV28 and TRBJ1-5; 7 positions match TRBD1. V shed 8 bases, J shed 3 bases, and the junction held 4 bases outside the gene matches. CDR3 length: 13 amino acids. CDR1 and CDR2 (germline): MDHEN, SYDVKM. CDR3 loop: CASRDSPNQPQHF. CDR3 in DNA: TGTGCCAGCCGGGACAGCCCCAATCAGCCCCAGCATTTT.

This clone was counted a single time. In DNA form, the CDR3 reads TGTGCCAGCAGTGCATTTTCTAACACCGGGGAGCTGTTTTTT. Its protein product is CASSAFSNTGELFF. This chain connects TRBV25-1 to TRBJ2-2; D remains unclear. CDR1 and CDR2 (germline): MGHDK, SYGVNS. This CDR3 has 14 amino acids. V was pared by 4 bases and J by 2 bases, with 8 bases between.